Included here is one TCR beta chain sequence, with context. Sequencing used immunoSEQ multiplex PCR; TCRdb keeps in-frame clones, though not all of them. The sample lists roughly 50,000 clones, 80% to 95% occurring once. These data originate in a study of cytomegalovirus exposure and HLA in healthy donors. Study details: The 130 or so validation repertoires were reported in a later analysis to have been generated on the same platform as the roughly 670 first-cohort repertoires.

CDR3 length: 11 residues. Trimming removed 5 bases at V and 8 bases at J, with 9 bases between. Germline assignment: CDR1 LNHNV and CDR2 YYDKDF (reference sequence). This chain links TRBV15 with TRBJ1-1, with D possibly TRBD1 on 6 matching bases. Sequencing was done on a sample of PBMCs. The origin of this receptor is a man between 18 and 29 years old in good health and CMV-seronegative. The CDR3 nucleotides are TGTGCCACCAGCCAGGGGCCGGAAGCTTTCTTT. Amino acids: CATSQGPEAFF.